This T cell receptor (beta chain) emerged from a study of T cell clonality in common variable immunodeficiency. Sequencing input was equivalent genomic DNA from CVID and controls. Clones were sequenced by immunoSEQ multiplex PCR, and TCRdb holds only the in-frame ones, with some missing. The data show about 60,000 clones, with none appearing a single time. This clone was picked up many times. Its antigen is not identified. The read is 3 residues too short to cover the CDR3 end, so that end is filled in from the germline J gene. Blood samples were heparinized, about 5 to 9 ml per donor. Germline assignment: CDR1 SNHLY and CDR2 FYNNEI. V shed 2 bases, J shed 4 bases, and the junction held 4 bases outside the gene matches. The CDR3 sequence is 16 residues long. Study outcomes and limitations: Reportedly, TCR beta sequences from common variable immunodeficiency showed fewer deletions and N-nucleotide insertions. Compared with healthy controls, CVID subjects showed increased TCRbeta clonality, mostly in about a third.

The TCR comes from a person aged 18-70 years in good health. What was sequenced was peripheral blood mononuclear cells. This chain links TRBV2 with TRBJ2-5, with TRBD2 matching over 13 bases. The chain's CDR3 is CASSEQGLAGRETQYF. The CDR3 bases that were read are TGTGCCAGCAGTGAACAGGGACTAGCGGGGCGAGAGACC. The whole variable domain, filled in from reference TRBV2 and TRBJ2-5, reads EPEVTQTPSHQVTQMGQEVILRCVPISNHLYFYWYRQILGQKVEFLVSFYNNEISEKSEIFDDQFSVERPDGSNFTLKIRSTKLEDSAMYFCASSEQGLAGRETQYFGPGTRLLVL.